This is a list of T cell receptor beta chains from one sample in a study of glioma-infiltrating T cells. TCRdb reprocessed the multiplex PCR reads with MiXCR, giving one entry per CDR3 protein. The sample consists of around 100,000 distinct CDR3 sequences, about 30% of them appearing once. Sample: glioma tissue, nonneoplastic brain tissue, or PBMCs (not recorded which). Receptor source: a human donor with low-grade glioma or glioblastoma, undergoing nonglioma brain surgery, or in good health (not recorded which). CDR3s include the opening cysteine and the closing phenylalanine or tryptophan.

cdr3_aa	v_call	j_call
CASSLMQGGADTQYF	TRBV7-6	TRBJ2-3
CSARKHGQETQYF	TRBV20-1	TRBJ2-5
CATMPRGLIGLALSSTDTQYF	TRBV27	TRBJ2-3
CASSLAGSKSSYNSPLHF	TRBV5-1	TRBJ1-6
CASSFAGQGPYEQYF	TRBV12-3/TRBV12-4	TRBJ2-7
CASSLGGLSIDTQYF	TRBV5-8	TRBJ2-3
CASSLYPQTDSNQPQHF	TRBV28	TRBJ1-5
CASRQTATNEKLFF	TRBV4-3	TRBJ1-4
CSAGRDPLPSYEQYF	TRBV20-1	TRBJ2-7
CASSVGLAGNNEQFF	TRBV5-1	TRBJ2-1
CASSYGRWGPQHF	TRBV6-6	TRBJ1-5
CASSPVGVGTGLSGANVLTF	TRBV2	TRBJ2-6
CARSLGRGLYNEQFF	TRBV7-2	TRBJ2-1
CSASFTENYGYTF	TRBV20-1	TRBJ1-2
CASSSPQGANSPLHF	TRBV28	TRBJ1-6
CASSLVAEKLFF	TRBV5-5	TRBJ1-4
CASSQDLAGYNEQFF	TRBV4-3	TRBJ2-1
CASSQSGETQYF	TRBV14	TRBJ2-5
CSARDTPVRGTQYF	TRBV20-1	TRBJ2-3
CASSLVRTYNEQFF	TRBV7-8	TRBJ2-1
CSASGTVSYEQYF	TRBV20-1	TRBJ2-7
CASSQDVRGSGNTIYF	TRBV4-2	TRBJ1-3